The present entry profiles one TCR beta chain with its context. Its antigen is not yet known. Per-base quality was not reported, and no clone a single base away is much larger than it. The method behind the library was the immunoSEQ multiplex PCR assay. As for the authors' bioinformatics: A statistical classification framework was built to diagnose cytomegalovirus status from the catalog of TCR beta chain sequences. TCRdb obtained this table from immuneACCESS and retained in-frame rearrangements with V and J assigned. These tables miss some clones; where compared with another copy, unresolved V genes account for less than half of the shortfall, and the remainder is unexplained. The V and J calls and clone size are taken from that table; D and trimming were inferred from the DNA. Counted in this sample were about 130,000 clones; around 90% of them appeared once. More than 1.5% of the sample lies in the top ten.

Separate from the approximately 700-subject first cohort, the validation cohort of 95 to 150 subjects was the group to which the donors belonged. The entry originates in a study of cytomegalovirus exposure and HLA in healthy donors (dated by TCRdb to 2016 to 2017). About the study as a whole: The roughly 700 repertoires of the first cohort and the 110 or so validation repertoires were produced on the same platform, according to a later analysis. The study aimed to test whether signatures of past pathogen exposure could be identified by cataloging public T cell receptors. Besides the first cohort of some 670 subjects, a separate validation cohort made up of roughly 120 different subjects was used. To predict cytomegalovirus infection status, the study brought together high-throughput TCR immunosequencing, statistical association of individual TCRs with disease status, and machine learning. Here is what the overall study found, with its caveats: The validation cohort had no HLA typing available for a later analysis, so co-occurrence within that cohort was assessed over all 120 or so repertoires. Cytomegalovirus status was reported to be diagnosed by the classifier with high specificity and sensitivity in both the original and validation cohorts. In a later analysis, TCRs clustered in the first cohort were found to also tend to co-occur in the 110 or so validation repertoires, with about 93% of cluster scores above 0. The study listed 164 TCR beta chains as associated with cytomegalovirus. A few of the identified cytomegalovirus-associated TCR beta chains were confirmed in vitro to be specific for cytomegalovirus antigens. Across donors, most TCR sequences were observed very rarely, whereas some public TCRs were present in many individuals. The authors suggested that the approach could potentially be generalized to other disease states and immunological phenotypes.

The germline V gene (reference sequence) specifies LNHDA as CDR1 and SQIVND as CDR2. Taken from cysteine to phenylalanine, the CDR3 has 17 residues. CDR3 DNA only is kept here, 51 bases in frame from base 1. Trimming costs V 2 bases and J 5 bases, and their ends lie 19 bases apart. Sequenced material: PBMCs. The receptor comes from a woman aged 18-29 years in good health and CMV-seronegative. The chain joins TRBV19 to TRBJ2-1; the D gene is possibly TRBD2, with 7 bases matching. For the CDR3, the sequence is CASSIMGGGGPHNEQFF. The nucleotide sequence reads TGTGCCAGTAGTATAATGGGAGGGGGAGGGCCCCACAATGAGCAGTTCTTC.